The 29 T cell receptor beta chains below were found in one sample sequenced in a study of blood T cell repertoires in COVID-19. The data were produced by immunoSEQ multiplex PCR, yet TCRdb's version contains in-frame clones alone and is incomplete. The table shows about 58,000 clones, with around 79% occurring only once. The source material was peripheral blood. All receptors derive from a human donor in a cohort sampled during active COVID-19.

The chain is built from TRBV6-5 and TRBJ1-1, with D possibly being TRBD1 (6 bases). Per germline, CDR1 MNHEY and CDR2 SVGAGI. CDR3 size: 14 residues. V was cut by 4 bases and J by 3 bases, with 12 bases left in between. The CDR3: CASSLHRVDTEAFF. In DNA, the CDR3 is TGTGCCAGCAGTTTGCACAGGGTGGACACTGAAGCTTTCTTT.

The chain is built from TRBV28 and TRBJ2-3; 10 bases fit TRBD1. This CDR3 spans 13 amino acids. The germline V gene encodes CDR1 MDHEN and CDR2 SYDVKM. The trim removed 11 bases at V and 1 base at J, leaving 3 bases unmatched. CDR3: CAHGQGGTDTQYF. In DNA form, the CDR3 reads TGTGCCCACGGACAGGGGGGCACAGATACGCAGTATTTT.

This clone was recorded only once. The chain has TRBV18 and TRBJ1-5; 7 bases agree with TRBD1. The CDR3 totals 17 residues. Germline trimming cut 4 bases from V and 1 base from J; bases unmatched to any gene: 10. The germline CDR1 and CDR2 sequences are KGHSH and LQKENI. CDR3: CASSRMSQGGSNQPQHF. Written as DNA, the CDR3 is TGTGCCAGCTCACGGATGTCCCAGGGGGGAAGCAATCAGCCCCAGCATTTT.

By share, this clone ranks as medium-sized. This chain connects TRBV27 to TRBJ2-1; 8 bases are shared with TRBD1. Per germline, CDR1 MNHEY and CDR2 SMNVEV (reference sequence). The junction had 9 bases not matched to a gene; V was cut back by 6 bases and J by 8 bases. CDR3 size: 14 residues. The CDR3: CASSSRQGSDEQFF. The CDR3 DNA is TGTGCCAGCAGCTCGAGACAGGGGTCCGATGAGCAGTTCTTC.

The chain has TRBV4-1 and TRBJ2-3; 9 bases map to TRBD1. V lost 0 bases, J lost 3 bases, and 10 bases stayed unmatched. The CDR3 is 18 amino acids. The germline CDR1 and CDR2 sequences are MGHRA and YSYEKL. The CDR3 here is CASSQDLLGTGRTDTQYF. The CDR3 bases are TGCGCCAGCAGCCAAGACTTATTAGGGACAGGGAGGACAGATACGCAGTATTTT.

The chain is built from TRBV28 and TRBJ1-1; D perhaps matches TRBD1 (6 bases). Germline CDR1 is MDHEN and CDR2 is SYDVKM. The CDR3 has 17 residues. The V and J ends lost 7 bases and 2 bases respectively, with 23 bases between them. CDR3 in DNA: TGTGCCAGCACCGTCCCCACAGGGCCCAACCTTAACACTGAAGCTTTCTTT. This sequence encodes CASTVPTGPNLNTEAFF.

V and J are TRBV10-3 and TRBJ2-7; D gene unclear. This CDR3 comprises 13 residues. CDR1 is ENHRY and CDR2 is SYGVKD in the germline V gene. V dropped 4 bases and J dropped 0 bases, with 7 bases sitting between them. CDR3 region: CAISASSSYEQYF. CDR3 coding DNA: TGTGCCATCAGTGCCTCGAGCTCCTACGAGCAGTACTTC.

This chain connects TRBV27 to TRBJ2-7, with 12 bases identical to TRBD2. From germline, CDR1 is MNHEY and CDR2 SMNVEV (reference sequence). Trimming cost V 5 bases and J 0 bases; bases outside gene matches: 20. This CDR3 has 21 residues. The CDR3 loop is CASSPAPIKTSGGLSSYEQYF. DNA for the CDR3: TGTGCCAGCAGTCCGGCCCCTATAAAGACTAGCGGGGGCCTTAGCTCCTACGAGCAGTACTTC.

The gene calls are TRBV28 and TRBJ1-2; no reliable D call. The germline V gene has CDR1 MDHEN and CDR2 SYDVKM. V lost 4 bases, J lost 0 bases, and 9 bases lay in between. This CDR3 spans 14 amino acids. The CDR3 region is CASSSTNTNYGYTF. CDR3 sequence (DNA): TGTGCCAGCAGTTCCACGAACACTAACTATGGCTACACCTTC.

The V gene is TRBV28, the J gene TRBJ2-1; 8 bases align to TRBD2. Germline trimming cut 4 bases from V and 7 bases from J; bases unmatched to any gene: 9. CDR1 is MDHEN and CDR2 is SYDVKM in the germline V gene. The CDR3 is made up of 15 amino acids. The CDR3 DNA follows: TGTGCCAGCAGTTCTATCGCGGGGGGTAAAAATGAGCAGTTCTTC. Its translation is CASSSIAGGKNEQFF.

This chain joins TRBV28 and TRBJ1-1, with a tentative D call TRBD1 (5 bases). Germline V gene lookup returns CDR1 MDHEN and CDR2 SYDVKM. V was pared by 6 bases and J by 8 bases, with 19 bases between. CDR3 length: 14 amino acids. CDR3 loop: CASSYRIGLGEAFF. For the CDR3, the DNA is TGTGCCAGCAGCTACAGGATCGGCTTAGGGGAAGCTTTCTTT.

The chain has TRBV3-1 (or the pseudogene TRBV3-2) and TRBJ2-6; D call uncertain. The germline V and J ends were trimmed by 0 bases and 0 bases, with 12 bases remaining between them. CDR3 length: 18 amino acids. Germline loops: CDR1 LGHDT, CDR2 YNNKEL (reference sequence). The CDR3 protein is CASSQDLPHGSGANVLTF. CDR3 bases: TGTGCCAGCAGCCAAGATCTCCCCCACGGCTCTGGGGCCAACGTCCTGACTTTC.

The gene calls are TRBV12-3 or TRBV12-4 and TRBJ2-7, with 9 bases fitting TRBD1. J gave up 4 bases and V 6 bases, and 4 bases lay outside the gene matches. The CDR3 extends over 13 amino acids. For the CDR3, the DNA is TGTGCCAGCAGGGCGGGACAGGGTTACGAGCAGTACTTC. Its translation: CASRAGQGYEQYF.

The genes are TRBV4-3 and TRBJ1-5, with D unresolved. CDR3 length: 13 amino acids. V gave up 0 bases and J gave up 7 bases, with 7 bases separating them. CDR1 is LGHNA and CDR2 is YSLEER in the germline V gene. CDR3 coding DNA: TGCGCCAGCAGCCAAGATTTTGGCCAGCCCCAGCATTTT. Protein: CASSQDFGQPQHF.

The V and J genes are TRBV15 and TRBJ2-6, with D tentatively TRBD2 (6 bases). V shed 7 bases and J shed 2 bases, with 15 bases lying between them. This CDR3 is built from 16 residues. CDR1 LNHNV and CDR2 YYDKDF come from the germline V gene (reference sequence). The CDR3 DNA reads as TGTGCCACCAAGCGGACGGGGGAGACTGGGGCCAACGTCCTGACTTTC. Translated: CATKRTGETGANVLTF.

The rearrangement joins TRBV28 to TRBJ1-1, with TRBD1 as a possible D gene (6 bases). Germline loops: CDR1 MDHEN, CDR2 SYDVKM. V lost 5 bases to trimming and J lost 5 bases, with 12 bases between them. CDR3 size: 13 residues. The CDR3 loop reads CASSPYRETEAFF. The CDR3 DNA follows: TGTGCCAGCAGTCCCTACAGGGAAACTGAAGCTTTCTTT.

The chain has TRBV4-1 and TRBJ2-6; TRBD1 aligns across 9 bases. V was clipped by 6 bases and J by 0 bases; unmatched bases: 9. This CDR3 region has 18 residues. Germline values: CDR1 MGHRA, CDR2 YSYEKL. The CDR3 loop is CASSYLRDRDSGANVLTF. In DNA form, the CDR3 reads TGCGCCAGCAGTTACCTCCGGGACAGGGACTCTGGGGCCAACGTCCTGACTTTC.

As DNA, the CDR3 is TGTGCCAGCAGCCAAGGCATCTTAAGCAGGTCCTACAATGAGCAGTTCTTC. Its translation is CASSQGILSRSYNEQFF. The chain employs TRBV14 and TRBJ2-1; D uncertain. The V and J ends lost 1 base and 1 base respectively, with 14 bases between them. CDR1 and CDR2 (germline): SGHDN, FVKESK. This CDR3 is 17 amino acids long.

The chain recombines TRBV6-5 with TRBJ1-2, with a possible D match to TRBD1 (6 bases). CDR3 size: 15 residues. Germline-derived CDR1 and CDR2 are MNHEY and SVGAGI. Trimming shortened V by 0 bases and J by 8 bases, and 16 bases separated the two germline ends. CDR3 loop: CASSYSMAGAGGYTF. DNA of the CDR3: TGTGCCAGCAGTTACTCGATGGCAGGGGCTGGGGGCTACACCTTC.

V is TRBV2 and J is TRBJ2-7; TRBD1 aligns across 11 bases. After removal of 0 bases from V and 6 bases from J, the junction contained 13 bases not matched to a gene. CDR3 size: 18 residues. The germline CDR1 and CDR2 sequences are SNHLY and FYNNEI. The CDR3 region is CASSEAGAGQGASSEQYF. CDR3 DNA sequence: TGTGCCAGCAGTGAAGCGGGAGCAGGACAGGGGGCATCCAGCGAGCAGTACTTC.

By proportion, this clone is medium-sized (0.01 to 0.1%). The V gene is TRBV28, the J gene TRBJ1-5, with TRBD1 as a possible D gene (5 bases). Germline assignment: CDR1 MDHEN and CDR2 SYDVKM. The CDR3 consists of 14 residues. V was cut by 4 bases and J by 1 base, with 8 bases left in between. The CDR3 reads CASSSDSSNQPQHF. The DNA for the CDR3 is TGTGCCAGCAGTTCAGACAGCAGCAATCAGCCCCAGCATTTT. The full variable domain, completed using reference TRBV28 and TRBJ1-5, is DVKVTQSSRYLVKRTGEKVFLECVQDMDHENMFWYRQDPGLGLRLIYFSYDVKMKEKGDIPEGYSVSREKKERFSLILESASTNQTSMYLCASSSDSSNQPQHFGDGTRLSIL.

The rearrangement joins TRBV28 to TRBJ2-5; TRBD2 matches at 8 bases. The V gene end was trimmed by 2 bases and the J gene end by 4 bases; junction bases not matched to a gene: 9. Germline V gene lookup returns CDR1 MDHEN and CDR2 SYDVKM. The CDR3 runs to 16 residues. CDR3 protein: CASSLSSGAPRETQYF. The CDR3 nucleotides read TGTGCCAGCAGTTTAAGTAGCGGGGCCCCCAGAGAGACCCAGTACTTC.

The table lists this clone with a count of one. The DNA for the CDR3 is TGTGCCAGCTCACCACGTAACCTAGCTAACTATGGCTACACCTTC. It translates to CASSPRNLANYGYTF. The chain recombines TRBV18 with TRBJ1-2; no definite D call. Germline lookup yields CDR1 KGHSH and CDR2 LQKENI. The V end lost 1 base, the J end lost 0 bases, and 9 bases lay between the germline ends. The length of the CDR3 is 15 residues.

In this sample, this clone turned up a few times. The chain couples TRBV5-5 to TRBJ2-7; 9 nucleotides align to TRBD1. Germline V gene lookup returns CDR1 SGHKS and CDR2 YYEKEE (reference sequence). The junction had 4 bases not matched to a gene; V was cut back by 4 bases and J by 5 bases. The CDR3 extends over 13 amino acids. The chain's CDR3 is CASSRDRDHEQYF. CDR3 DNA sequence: TGTGCCAGCAGCAGGGACAGGGACCACGAGCAGTACTTC. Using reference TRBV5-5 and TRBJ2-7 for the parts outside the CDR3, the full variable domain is DAGVTQSPTHLIKTRGQQVTLRCSPISGHKSVSWYQQVLGQGPQFIFQYYEKEERGRGNFPDRFSARQFPNYSSELNVNALLLGDSALYLCASSRDRDHEQYFGPGTRLTVT.

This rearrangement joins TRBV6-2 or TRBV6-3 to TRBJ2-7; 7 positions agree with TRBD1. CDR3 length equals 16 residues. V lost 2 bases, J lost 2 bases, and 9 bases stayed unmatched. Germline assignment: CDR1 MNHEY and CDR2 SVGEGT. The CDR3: CASSYGLGQFPYEQYF. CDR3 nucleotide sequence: TGTGCCAGCAGTTACGGGTTGGGACAGTTCCCCTACGAGCAGTACTTC.

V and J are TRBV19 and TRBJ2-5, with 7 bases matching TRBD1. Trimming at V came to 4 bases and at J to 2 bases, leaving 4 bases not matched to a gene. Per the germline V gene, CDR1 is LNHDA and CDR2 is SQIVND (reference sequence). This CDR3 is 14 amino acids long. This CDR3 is CASSRGQPQETQYF. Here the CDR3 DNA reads TGTGCCAGTAGTAGGGGACAGCCTCAAGAGACCCAGTACTTC.

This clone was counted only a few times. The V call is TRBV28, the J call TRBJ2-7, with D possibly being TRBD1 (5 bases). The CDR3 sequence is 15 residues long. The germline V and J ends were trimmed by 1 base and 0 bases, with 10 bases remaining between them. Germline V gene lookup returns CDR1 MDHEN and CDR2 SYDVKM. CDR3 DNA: TGTGCCAGCAGTTTATTTGGGGCGGTCTCCTACGAGCAGTACTTC. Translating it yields CASSLFGAVSYEQYF.

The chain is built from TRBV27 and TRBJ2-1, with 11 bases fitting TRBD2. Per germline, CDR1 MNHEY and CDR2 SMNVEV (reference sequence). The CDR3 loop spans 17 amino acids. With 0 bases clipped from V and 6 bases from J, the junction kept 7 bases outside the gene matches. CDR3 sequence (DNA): TGTGCCAGCAGTTTATCGACCCGACTAGCGGGATCCAATGAGCAGTTCTTC. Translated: CASSLSTRLAGSNEQFF.

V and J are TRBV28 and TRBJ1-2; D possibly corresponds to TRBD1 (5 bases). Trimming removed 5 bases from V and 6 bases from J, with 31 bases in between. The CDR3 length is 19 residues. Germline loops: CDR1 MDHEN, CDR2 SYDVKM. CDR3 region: CASSLSRQFRRQWQDGYTF. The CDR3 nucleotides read TGTGCCAGCAGTCTCTCACGACAGTTCCGTAGGCAATGGCAGGATGGCTACACCTTC.